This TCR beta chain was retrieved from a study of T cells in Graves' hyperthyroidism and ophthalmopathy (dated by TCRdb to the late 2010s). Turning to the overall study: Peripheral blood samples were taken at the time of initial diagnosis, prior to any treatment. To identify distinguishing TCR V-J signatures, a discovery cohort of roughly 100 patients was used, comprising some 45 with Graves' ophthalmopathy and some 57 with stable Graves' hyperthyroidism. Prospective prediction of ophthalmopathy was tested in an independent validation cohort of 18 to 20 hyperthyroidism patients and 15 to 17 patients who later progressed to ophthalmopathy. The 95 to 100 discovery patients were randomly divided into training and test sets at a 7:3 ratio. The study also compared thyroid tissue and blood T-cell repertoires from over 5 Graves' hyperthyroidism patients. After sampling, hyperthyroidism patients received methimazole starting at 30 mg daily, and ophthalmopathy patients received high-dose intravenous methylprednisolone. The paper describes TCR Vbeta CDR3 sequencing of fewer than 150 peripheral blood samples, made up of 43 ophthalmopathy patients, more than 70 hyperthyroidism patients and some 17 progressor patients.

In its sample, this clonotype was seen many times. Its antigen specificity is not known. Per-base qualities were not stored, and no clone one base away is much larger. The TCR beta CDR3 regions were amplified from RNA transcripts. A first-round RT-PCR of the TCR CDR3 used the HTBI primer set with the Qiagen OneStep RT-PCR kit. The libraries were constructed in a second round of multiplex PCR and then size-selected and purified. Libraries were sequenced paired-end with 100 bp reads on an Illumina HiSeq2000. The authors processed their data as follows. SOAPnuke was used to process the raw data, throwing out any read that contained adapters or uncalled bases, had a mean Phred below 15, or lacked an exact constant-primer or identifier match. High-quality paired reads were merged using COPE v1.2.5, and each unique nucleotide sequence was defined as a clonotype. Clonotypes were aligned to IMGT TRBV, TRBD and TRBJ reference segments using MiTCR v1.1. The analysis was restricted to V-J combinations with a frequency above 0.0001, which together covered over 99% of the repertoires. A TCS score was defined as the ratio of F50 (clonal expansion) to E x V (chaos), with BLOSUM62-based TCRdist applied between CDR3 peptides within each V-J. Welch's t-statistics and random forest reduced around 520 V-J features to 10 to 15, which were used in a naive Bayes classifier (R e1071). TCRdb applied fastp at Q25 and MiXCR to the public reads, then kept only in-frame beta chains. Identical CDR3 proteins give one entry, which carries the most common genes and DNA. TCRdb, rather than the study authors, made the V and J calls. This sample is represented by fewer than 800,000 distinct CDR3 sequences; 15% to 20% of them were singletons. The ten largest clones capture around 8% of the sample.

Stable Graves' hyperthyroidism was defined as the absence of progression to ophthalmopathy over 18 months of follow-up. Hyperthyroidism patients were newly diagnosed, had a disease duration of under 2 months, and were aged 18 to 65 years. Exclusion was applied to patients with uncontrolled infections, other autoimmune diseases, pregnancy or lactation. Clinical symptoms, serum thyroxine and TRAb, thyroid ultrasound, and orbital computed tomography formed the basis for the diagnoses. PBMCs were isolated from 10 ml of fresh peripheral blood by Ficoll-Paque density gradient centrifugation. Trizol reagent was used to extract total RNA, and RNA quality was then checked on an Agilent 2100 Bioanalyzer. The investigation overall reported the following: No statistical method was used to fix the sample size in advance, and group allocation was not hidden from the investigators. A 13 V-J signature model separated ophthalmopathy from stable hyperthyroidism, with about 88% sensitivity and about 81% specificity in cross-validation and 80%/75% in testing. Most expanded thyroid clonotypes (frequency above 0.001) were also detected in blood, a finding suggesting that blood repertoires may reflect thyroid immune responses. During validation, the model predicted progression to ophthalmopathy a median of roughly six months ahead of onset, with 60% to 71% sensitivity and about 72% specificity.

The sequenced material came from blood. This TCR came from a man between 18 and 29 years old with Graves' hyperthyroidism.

The nucleotide sequence is TGTGCCAGCAGCTTCCTGGTCTCCTACAATGAGCAGTTCTTC. The resulting protein is CASSFLVSYNEQFF. Rearrangement joined TRBV11-3 to TRBJ2-1; no confident D gene assignment can be made. Per the germline V gene, SGHNT is the CDR1 and YENEEA is the CDR2. Spanning cysteine to phenylalanine, the CDR3 consists of 14 amino acids. Only the CDR3 DNA is retained, 42 bases long and in frame from the first base. V and J lose 3 bases and 0 bases, and a span of 6 bases separates them. The full variable domain, completed from the reference TRBV11-3 and TRBJ2-1 proteins outside the CDR3, reads EAGVVQSPRYKIIEKKQPVAFWCNPISGHNTLYWYLQNLGQGPELLIRYENEEAVDDSQLPKDRFSAERLKGVDSTLKIQPAELGDSAVYLCASSFLVSYNEQFFGPGTRLTVL.